This T cell receptor beta chain was retrieved from a study of cytomegalovirus exposure and HLA in healthy donors. In the case of this clone: Antigen unknown.

The donors formed part of the roughly 120-subject validation cohort, distinct from the approximately 670-subject first cohort. Findings and limits, study-wide: The finding came from a later analysis; first-cohort TCR clusters tended to co-occur in the roughly 110 validation repertoires. Specific recognition of CMV antigens was confirmed in vitro for a few chains (all CMV-associated). The authors listed around 150 TCR beta chains as cytomegalovirus-associated.

This table comes from immunoSEQ multiplex PCR, and its TCRdb copy is limited to in-frame clones, with some not included. This sample has around 52,000 clones, with more than 80% found just once. Per the germline V gene, CDR1 is LNHNV and CDR2 is YYDKDF (reference sequence). This CDR3 comprises 13 residues. V lost 6 bases, J lost 4 bases, and 13 bases lay in between. The sequence derives from a woman aged 18-29 years in good health and CMV-seronegative. Material: PBMCs. V usage is TRBV15 and J usage is TRBJ2-7, with D unresolved. DNA for the CDR3: TGTGCCACCAGTTCAGGATTGGGTTACGAGCAGTACTTC. Translating gives CATSSGLGYEQYF.